This T cell receptor (beta chain) stems from a study of memory CD4+ T cells and cytomegalovirus serostatus. Study context: This sample comes from healthy Belgian adults, fewer than ten CMV seropositive, about 25 seronegative.

Single viable CD3+CD4+CD8-CD45RO+ cells were sorted as the memory CD4+ T cells. Profiled with immunoSEQ multiplex PCR; TCRdb holds only in-frame clones, not every one. The profile shows 55,000 to 60,000 clones, roughly 77% of them singletons. V was clipped by 2 bases and J by 0 bases, with 11 bases between them. The CDR3 runs to 15 residues. Germline CDR1 reads SGHTA; CDR2 reads FQGTGA. This receptor was identified in an adult in good health and CMV-seronegative. The rearrangement joins TRBV7-3 to TRBJ2-7; the D gene is possibly TRBD1 (6 bases). The sequenced sample was memory CD4+ T cells from blood. CDR3 protein: CASSLSAGASYEQYF. The DNA for the CDR3 is TGTGCCAGCAGCTTATCTGCAGGGGCCTCCTACGAGCAGTACTTC.